This entry concerns a single T cell receptor beta chain. With 60 Vbeta and 13 Jbeta primers, the PCR was carried out. Method: immunoSEQ multiplex PCR; TCRdb's copy keeps in-frame clones and lacks some. The table shows over 100,000 clones, with 65% to 80% occurring only once. In germline, CDR1 is LNHDA, CDR2 SQIVND (reference sequence). CDR3 size: 13 residues. Trimming removed 6 bases from V and 4 bases from J; junction bases left unmatched: 1. This sample was included in a study of cytomegalovirus exposure and HLA in healthy donors. Sequencing input: PBMCs. The chain recombines TRBV19 with TRBJ2-1, with 9 positions matching TRBD2. The source is a man younger than 45 in good health and CMV-seropositive. CDR3 sequence: CASSGLAYNEQFF. The CDR3 DNA sequence: TGTGCCAGTAGCGGACTAGCGTACAATGAGCAGTTCTTC.